This T cell receptor beta chain was recorded in a study of beta chain features in type 1 diabetes. The V and J ends lost 5 bases and 1 base, in that order; junction bases with no gene match: 4. The CDR3 consists of 15 residues. From germline, CDR1 is SGHVS and CDR2 FNYEAQ. The whole isolated RNA underwent reverse transcription, so sequencing captured expressed TCRB transcripts. TCRdb's table, derived via immunoSEQ multiplex PCR, lists solely in-frame clones and lacks some. Of fewer than 300,000 clones listed, 11% are singletons. With respect to this clone: Its matching antigen is unknown.

Whole-study findings and limits: Type 1 diabetes patients showed a moderate but significant shortening of TCRB CDR3s in all four CD4+ subsets.

The sequence was collected from a man younger than 40 with type 1 diabetes. The chain combines TRBV7-6 with TRBJ1-5; 8 bases align to TRBD1. Sequenced input: naive CD4+ T cells from blood. The CDR3 region has the DNA TGTGCCAGCAGCCCCGGACAGGGAAGCAATCAGCCCCAGCATTTT. The encoded protein is CASSPGQGSNQPQHF.